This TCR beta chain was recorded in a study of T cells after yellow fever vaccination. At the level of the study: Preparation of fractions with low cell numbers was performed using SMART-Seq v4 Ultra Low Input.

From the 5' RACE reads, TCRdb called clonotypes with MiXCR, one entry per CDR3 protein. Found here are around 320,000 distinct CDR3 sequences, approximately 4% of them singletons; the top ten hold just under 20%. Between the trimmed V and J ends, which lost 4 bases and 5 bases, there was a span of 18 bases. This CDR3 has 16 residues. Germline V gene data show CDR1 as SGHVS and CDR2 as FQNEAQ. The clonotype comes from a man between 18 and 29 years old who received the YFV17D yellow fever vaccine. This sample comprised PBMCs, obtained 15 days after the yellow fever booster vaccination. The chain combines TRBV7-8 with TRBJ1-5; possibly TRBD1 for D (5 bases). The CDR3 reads CASSSGRSTRYQPQHF. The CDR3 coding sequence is TGTGCCAGCAGCTCGGGACGGTCGACTCGGTATCAGCCCCAGCATTTT.